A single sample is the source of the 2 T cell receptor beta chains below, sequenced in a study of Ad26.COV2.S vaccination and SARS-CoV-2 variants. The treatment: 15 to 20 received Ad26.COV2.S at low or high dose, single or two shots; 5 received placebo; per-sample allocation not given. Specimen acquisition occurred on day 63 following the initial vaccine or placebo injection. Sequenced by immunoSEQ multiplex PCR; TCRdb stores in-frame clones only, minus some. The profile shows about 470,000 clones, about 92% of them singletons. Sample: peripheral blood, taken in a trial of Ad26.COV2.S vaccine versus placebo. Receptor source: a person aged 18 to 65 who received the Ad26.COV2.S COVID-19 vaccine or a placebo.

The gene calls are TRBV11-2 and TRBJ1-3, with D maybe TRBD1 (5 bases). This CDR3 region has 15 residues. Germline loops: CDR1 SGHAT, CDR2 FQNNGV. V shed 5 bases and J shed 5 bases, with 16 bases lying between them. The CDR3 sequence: CASSQREAGRNTIYF. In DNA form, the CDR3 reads TGTGCCAGCAGCCAACGTGAGGCAGGGAGAAACACCATATATTTT.

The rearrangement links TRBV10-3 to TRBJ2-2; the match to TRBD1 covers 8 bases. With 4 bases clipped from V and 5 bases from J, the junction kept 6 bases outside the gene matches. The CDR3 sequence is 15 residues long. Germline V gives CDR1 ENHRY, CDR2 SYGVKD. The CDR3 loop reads CAISGTGLGTGELFF. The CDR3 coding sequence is TGTGCCATCAGTGGGACAGGGTTAGGAACCGGGGAGCTGTTTTTT.